A single sample gave rise to the 7 T cell receptor beta chains below, sequenced in a study of cytomegalovirus exposure and HLA in healthy donors. PCR primers comprised 60 Vbeta and 13 Jbeta primers. Repertoires were generated with immunoSEQ multiplex PCR, while TCRdb's copy carries only in-frame clones and drops some. The sample lists about 80,000 clones; 62% were seen once. Specimen: PBMCs. The origin of the receptors is a male donor in good health and CMV-seropositive.

The chain recombines TRBV28 with TRBJ1-1, with 7 bases lining up with TRBD1. This CDR3 is 17 amino acids long. V was pared by 3 bases and J by 3 bases, with 13 bases of the junction left unmatched. Germline CDR1 MDHEN, CDR2 SYDVKM. CDR3 in DNA: TGTGCCAGCAGTTTTCCCCGTACACAGGGGCGCGACACTGAAGCTTTCTTT. This encodes CASSFPRTQGRDTEAFF.

The chain joins TRBV20-1 to TRBJ1-1; D gene ambiguous. V dropped 6 bases and J dropped 7 bases, with 12 bases sitting between them. The CDR3 is 11 residues long. Germline lookup yields CDR1 DFQATT and CDR2 SNEGSKA (reference sequence). The CDR3 DNA follows: TGCAGTGCCAATTCCCCGGGTGAAGCTTTCTTT. As protein: CSANSPGEAFF.

Note on this clone: The sample carries other DNA sequences with the same CDR3. The rearrangement uses TRBV7-6 and TRBJ1-1, with a tentative D call TRBD1 (5 bases). Trimming took 0 bases from V and 7 from J, leaving 12 bases between them. Per germline, CDR1 SGHVS and CDR2 FNYEAQ. The CDR3 loop spans 14 amino acids. The chain's CDR3 is CASSLADGGNEAFF. The CDR3 nucleotides are TGTGCCAGCAGCTTAGCCGATGGGGGGAATGAAGCTTTCTTT.

The V and J genes are TRBV11-3 and TRBJ1-1; D gene unclear. V lost 4 bases, J lost 7 bases, and 13 bases lay in between. The CDR3 has 13 residues. CDR1 SGHNT and CDR2 YENEEA come from the germline V gene. CDR3 sequence (DNA): TGTGCCAGCAGCTCCACAGCGACTAGTGAAGCTTTCTTT. Protein: CASSSTATSEAFF.

This chain links TRBV7-9 with TRBJ2-5; 10 bases agree with TRBD2. The germline V gene has CDR1 SEHNR and CDR2 FQNEAQ (reference sequence). This CDR3 spans 14 amino acids. The ends lost 4 bases at V and 5 bases at J; junction bases unmatched: 4. The CDR3, as DNA: TGTGCCAGCAGCTCTAGCGGGAGCGGGGAGACCCAGTACTTC. Encoded protein: CASSSSGSGETQYF.

This clone was detected only once. The chain joins TRBV27 to TRBJ1-1, with D possibly being TRBD1 (6 bases). V was pared by 4 bases and J by 4 bases, with 16 bases between. The germline V gene has CDR1 MNHEY and CDR2 SMNVEV (reference sequence). The CDR3 extends over 15 amino acids. Here the CDR3 reads CASSSLQGSGTEAFF. The CDR3 DNA reads as TGTGCCAGCAGTTCACTACAGGGATCGGGCACTGAAGCTTTCTTT.

In this sample, this clone turned up a few times. The chain employs TRBV27 and TRBJ1-5; TRBD1 aligns across 8 bases. The germline V gene encodes CDR1 MNHEY and CDR2 SMNVEV (reference sequence). This CDR3 spans 13 amino acids. Trimming took 6 bases from V and 6 from J; bases not matched to a gene: 4. The CDR3 DNA reads TGTGCCAGCAGGGGACAGGTGGGTCAGCCCCAGCATTTT. Protein product: CASRGQVGQPQHF.